This T cell receptor beta chain was found in a study of beta chain features in type 1 diabetes. At the level of the study: The patients were much like the healthy donors in age, gender and cell yields. Sorted cells from all samples, numbering almost 110 million, were examined.

General study points: No resolution was reached here on whether HLA type influences TCRB rearrangement.

Purity above 95% was achieved in all sorted populations. In regard to this clone: Its specificity is not known. A junction boundary mismatches the germline segment, possibly from a read error.

All of the isolated RNA was reverse transcribed, so expressed TCRB transcripts were sequenced. TCRdb keeps only in-frame clones here, not all; method: immunoSEQ multiplex PCR. The sample lists roughly 250,000 clones, over 8.5% occurring once. The clonotype comes from a woman aged 18 to 35 in good health. Sequenced input: naive CD4+ T cells from blood.

The CDR3 DNA sequence: TGCAGTGCTTCTAGACAGGGGCAAAACTTC. This translates into CSASRQGQNF. The chain uses TRBV20-1 and TRBJ1-2; TRBD1 agrees at 8 bases. The CDR3 sequence is 10 residues long. Germline lookup yields CDR1 DFQATT and CDR2 SNEGSKA (reference sequence).